Below, 16 T cell receptor beta chains from the same sample are listed, as sequenced in a study of blood T cells in healthy people across ages. Sample-barcoded 5' priming and a J-beta primer mix drove a second PCR of roughly 6 to 12 cycles. TCRdb analysed the 5' RACE reads with MiXCR anew, one entry per CDR3 protein. The repertoire has about 640,000 distinct CDR3 sequences, about 53% of them found once; the top ten carry more than 35%. The sequenced sample consisted of blood. All receptors come from a man in his sixties in good health.

A note on this clonotype: A read error may account for a junction end that differs from germline. The chain carries TRBV4-1 and TRBJ2-4, with D maybe TRBD1 (5 bases). Germline V gene lookup returns CDR1 MGHRA and CDR2 YSYEKL. The CDR3 is 15 residues long. The CDR3 DNA follows: TGCGCCAGCAGCCAAGATCAGGGAACCAAAAACATTCAGCACTTC. Amino acids: CASSQDQGTKNIQHF.

The gene calls are TRBV29-1 and TRBJ1-2, with D possibly matching TRBD1 (6 bases). The CDR3 consists of 12 residues. In germline, CDR1 is SQVTM, CDR2 ANQGSEA. V lost 2 bases and J lost 6, with 10 bases in between. CDR3 in DNA: TGCAGCGTTGAATGGGGGCGGGATGGCTACACCTTC. Translation gives CSVEWGRDGYTF. The full variable domain, with the rest looked up from reference TRBV29-1 and TRBJ1-2, is SAVISQKPSRDICQRGTSLTIQCQVDSQVTMMFWYRQQPGQSLTLIATANQGSEATYESGFVIDKFPISRPNLTFSTLTVSNMSPEDSSIYLCSVEWGRDGYTFGSGTRLTVV.

The V and J genes are TRBV9 and TRBJ2-3; no reliable D call. V lost 0 bases to trimming and J lost 9 bases, with 5 bases between them. The CDR3 totals 11 residues. The germline V gene has CDR1 SGDLS and CDR2 YYNGEE. The CDR3 is CASSVGQTQYF. CDR3 sequence (DNA): TGTGCCAGCAGCGTAGGTCAAACGCAGTATTTT.

The chain carries TRBV28 and TRBJ2-5; 7 bases agree with TRBD2. This CDR3 has 15 amino acids. J lost 2 bases, V lost 7 bases, and 10 bases had no gene match. The V gene's germline CDR1 is MDHEN and CDR2 SYDVKM. CDR3 DNA: TGTGCCAGCATTGGGGGGAACGGGAGGCAAGAGACCCAGTACTTC. Protein sequence: CASIGGNGRQETQYF.

The chain joins TRBV7-7 to TRBJ2-7; 9 positions agree with TRBD1. The germline CDR1 and CDR2 sequences are SSHAT and FNYEAQ (reference sequence). The length of the CDR3 is 15 residues. Germline trimming cut 5 bases from V and 5 bases from J; bases unmatched to any gene: 10. The CDR3, as DNA: TGTGCCAGCAGCCCTACGGGACAGGGTGGAGACGAGCAGTACTTC. Its translation is CASSPTGQGGDEQYF.

This sequence joins TRBV7-6 and TRBJ2-1; 8 bases agree with TRBD2. CDR1 and CDR2 from the germline V gene are SGHVS and FNYEAQ. The CDR3 covers 18 residues. With V trimmed by 2 bases and J by 5 bases, 14 bases remained unmatched. CDR3 nucleotides: TGTGCCAGCAGCTTATATAGCGGGGTGAGGGGGGGTCACAATGAGCAGTTCTTC. It yields the protein CASSLYSGVRGGHNEQFF.

The genes are TRBV12-3 or TRBV12-4 and TRBJ2-7, with 9 bases that match TRBD2. The junction had 6 bases not matched to a gene; V was cut back by 6 bases and J by 6 bases. There are 13 residues in the CDR3. The CDR3: CASSERTSAEQYF. The CDR3 DNA reads as TGTGCCAGCAGCGAGAGGACTAGCGCCGAGCAGTACTTC.

The V call is TRBV6-4, the J call TRBJ2-1; 9 nucleotides line up with TRBD1. Germline CDR1 is MRHNA and CDR2 is SNTAGT. Losses at the gene ends were 5 bases for V and 6 bases for J; bases not matched to a gene: 8. There are 15 residues in the CDR3. The CDR3 reads CASSPGTGMVNEQFF. Here the CDR3 DNA reads TGTGCCAGCAGTCCCGGGACAGGGATGGTCAATGAGCAGTTCTTC.

The chain employs TRBV18 and TRBJ2-5, with D perhaps matching TRBD1 or TRBD2 (7 bases each). This CDR3 is built from 15 residues. Deletions cut 3 bases from V and 2 bases from J, with 13 bases between. The germline CDR1 and CDR2 sequences are KGHSH and LQKENI. The CDR3, as DNA: TGTGCCAGCTCACCGCAGGGGGGGCCACAAGAGACCCAGTACTTC. It codes for CASSPQGGPQETQYF.

This chain links TRBV19 with TRBJ1-2, with TRBD1 as a possible D gene (6 bases). Trimming cost V 7 bases and J 8 bases, with 14 bases left between them. CDR3 length equals 12 residues. From germline, CDR1 is LNHDA and CDR2 SQIVND (reference sequence). The CDR3 sequence is CASTTGSWGYTF. The CDR3 DNA reads as TGTGCCAGTACTACAGGGTCGTGGGGCTACACCTTC.

The rearrangement joins TRBV3-1 to TRBJ2-3; 8 positions match TRBD2. The CDR3 is 14 amino acids. The V gene's germline CDR1 is LGHDT and CDR2 YNNKEL (reference sequence). V shed 3 bases and J 4 bases; nucleotides not matched to a gene: 3. In DNA, the CDR3 is TGTGCCAGCAGCCAGGGACTAGACGCAGATACGCAGTATTTT. It encodes CASSQGLDADTQYF.

This chain connects TRBV7-9 to TRBJ2-5, with D unresolved. V shed 4 bases and J shed 7 bases, with 4 bases lying between them. CDR1 and CDR2 from the germline V gene are SEHNR and FQNEAQ (reference sequence). This CDR3 is built from 10 residues. The CDR3 sequence: CASSSVTQYF. CDR3 nucleotides: TGTGCCAGCAGCTCAGTGACCCAGTACTTC.

V gene TRBV20-1 combines with J gene TRBJ2-1; 7 bases are a match to TRBD1. V trimming: 6 bases; J trimming: 9 bases; junction bases outside the gene matches: 8. The CDR3 is made up of 12 amino acids. Per germline, CDR1 DFQATT and CDR2 SNEGSKA (reference sequence). The CDR3 nucleotides are TGCAGTGCCGGACCACAGGGGATTGAGCAGTTCTTC. This gives the protein CSAGPQGIEQFF.

The chain is built from TRBV6-6 and TRBJ2-7; 9 nucleotides line up with TRBD2. This CDR3 is 15 amino acids long. Germline V gene lookup returns CDR1 MNHNY and CDR2 SVGAGI (reference sequence). Losses at the gene ends were 5 bases for V and 4 bases for J; bases not matched to a gene: 9. This CDR3 is CASSSSGSMSYEQYF. The CDR3 nucleotides read TGTGCCAGCAGTAGTAGCGGGAGCATGTCGTACGAGCAGTACTTC.

The chain combines TRBV20-1 with TRBJ2-1; TRBD2 agrees at 7 bases. The J call is doubtful: the DNA matches TRBJ2-7 better. The CDR3 is made up of 16 amino acids. The germline CDR1 and CDR2 sequences are DFQATT and SNEGSKA (reference sequence). The CDR3 DNA reads as TGCAGTGCTGACGGGGGGACTACCCCCTCCTACAATGAGCAGTACTTC. Translating gives CSADGGTTPSYNEQYF.

J is TRBJ2-5 and V is TRBV18, with 10 bases identical to TRBD1. V lost 3 bases, J lost 11 bases, and 6 bases stayed unmatched. The CDR3 is made up of 13 amino acids. Germline V gene sequence: CDR1 KGHSH, CDR2 LQKENI. CDR3 in DNA: TGTGCCAGCTCACCCGGGACAGGGGAAGAGCAGTACTTC. Translated, it gives CASSPGTGEEQYF.